Listed below are T cell receptor beta chains from one sample, sequenced in a study of CD8 T cells in ankylosing spondylitis. TCRdb reanalysed the 5' RACE reads using MiXCR and keeps one entry per CDR3 protein. The repertoire holds about 220,000 distinct CDR3 sequences, with about 7.3% as singletons. Specimen: blood, either unsorted or a sorted T cell fraction (not recorded which). The receptors here all came from a male donor with ankylosing spondylitis. The CDR3 runs from the conserved cysteine through the conserved F or W. The D gene is left open where the match is weak. Only part of the rows carry a size: once, few, many, or a class if the clone is expanded.

CDR3nt	CDR3aa	abundance	d_gene	j_gene	v_gene	len
TGTGCCAGCAGTCTTCAATACCGGGGGGCCACTGAAGCTTTCTTT	CASSLQYRGATEAFF	many	-	TRBJ1-1	TRBV12-3/TRBV12-4	15
TGTGCCAGCAGCCAATACAGGGTAGGGAATTCACCCCTCCACTTT	CASSQYRVGNSPLHF	many	-	TRBJ1-6	TRBV5-6	15
TGCAGCTCCTATAGCGGGGGAGTCACTGAAGCTTTCTTT	CSSYSGGVTEAFF	many	-	TRBJ1-1	TRBV29-1	13
TGTGCCAGCAGCCCCCCCCTATCGGATGAGCAGTTCTTC	CASSPPLSDEQFF	many	-	TRBJ2-1	TRBV9	13
TGTGCCAGCAGTTACTCTGGGAAGACTGAAGCTTTCTTT	CASSYSGKTEAFF	many	-	TRBJ1-1	TRBV6-2/TRBV6-3	13
TGTGCCAGCAGCTTAGGGGGGCAGAGACTCCCAGATACGCAGTATTTT	CASSLGGQRLPDTQYF	many	-	TRBJ2-3	TRBV7-6	16
TGTGCCAGCCTTAGCGCCCTATGGGAGACCCAGTACTTC	CASLSALWETQYF	many	-	TRBJ2-5	TRBV28	13
TGTGCCAGTAGTATAGCCCAAGCGGGGAGGAACACTGAAGCTTTCTTT	CASSIAQAGRNTEAFF	many	-	TRBJ1-1	TRBV19	16
TGTGCCAGCAGCGCCGGACCCGGACAGGGGGCCTACGAGCAGTACTTC	CASSAGPGQGAYEQYF	-	TRBD1	TRBJ2-7	TRBV27	16
TGTGCCACCAGCAGAGTTCAGGGATCCACTGAAGCTTTCTTT	CATSRVQGSTEAFF	many	-	TRBJ1-1	TRBV15	14
TGTGCCAGCACCCCCAACCTGGGAAGCTCCTACAATGAGCAGTTCTTC	CASTPNLGSSYNEQFF	many	-	TRBJ2-1	TRBV6-1	16
TGTGCCAGCGGCAAGGGACAGTCCTACGAGCAGTACTTC	CASGKGQSYEQYF	many	TRBD1	TRBJ2-7	TRBV2	13
TGCAGTGCTAGAGCCCTAGGCTACGAGCAGTACTTC	CSARALGYEQYF	many	-	TRBJ2-7	TRBV20-1	12
TGTGCCAGCAGCTTGGGCTGGGGGGAGACCCAGTACTTC	CASSLGWGETQYF	many	-	TRBJ2-5	TRBV5-4	13
TGTGCCAGCAGCACCACCGACAGGGGGAGGAATCAGCCCCAGCATTTT	CASSTTDRGRNQPQHF	many	TRBD1	TRBJ1-5	TRBV4-2	16
TGTGCCAGCTCTCATGGACTAGCGGAATCCTACGAGCAGTACTTC	CASSHGLAESYEQYF	many	TRBD2	TRBJ2-7	TRBV3-1	15
TGTGCCAGCAGTTTTGGACAGGGTCCCTACAATCAGCCCCAGCATTTT	CASSFGQGPYNQPQHF	many	TRBD1	TRBJ1-5	TRBV28	16
TGCAGTGCTCCCGCCGGGCTAGTTTACGAGCAGTACTTC	CSAPAGLVYEQYF	-	-	TRBJ2-7	TRBV20-1	13